These 8 T cell receptor beta chains were sequenced from one sample in a study of T-cell reconstitution after alpha-beta-depleted transplantation in children. Unique molecular identifiers were used to barcode this TCRbeta library. Each CDR3 protein gets one entry after TCRdb re-called the PCR reads with MiXCR. The data hold roughly 610,000 distinct CDR3 sequences, with over 9.5% observed a single time. The sample was PBMCs from the stem cell graft donor, taken from the stem cell graft. The receptor set was obtained from a human donor who donated a stem cell graft to a child with acute myeloid leukemia.

To note about this clonotype: Germline and junction disagree at one end, which may indicate a read error. This chain connects TRBV5-6 to TRBJ2-1, with D maybe TRBD2 (8 bases). This CDR3 has 15 amino acids. The germline gives CDR1 SGHDT, CDR2 YYEEEE. The CDR3, as DNA: TGTTCCAGCAGCCCGGGGACTAGGGACAGCAATGAGCAGTTCTTC. Translation: CSSSPGTRDSNEQFF. Drawing the rest from reference TRBV5-6 and TRBJ2-1, the complete variable domain is DAGVTQSPTHLIKTRGQQVTLRCSPKSGHDTVSWYQQALGQGPQFIFQYYEEEERQRGNFPDRFSGHQFPNYSSELNVNALLLGDSALYLCSSSPGTRDSNEQFFGPGTRLTVL.

This clonotype was counted only a few times. V and J are TRBV29-1 and TRBJ1-3; no clear D gene. Germline lookup yields CDR1 SQVTM and CDR2 ANQGSEA. CDR3 length equals 12 residues. The germline V and J ends were trimmed by 4 bases and 2 bases, with 6 bases remaining between them. CDR3 loop: CSVGQTGNTIYF. CDR3 nucleotide sequence: TGCAGCGTTGGCCAGACTGGAAACACCATATATTTT.

In its sample, this clonotype was seen a few times. V gene TRBV7-2 combines with J gene TRBJ2-2; perhaps TRBD2 as D (7 bases). The V gene lost 3 bases and the J gene lost 6 bases, with 14 bases spanning the gap. CDR3 length equals 15 residues. Germline V gene sequence: CDR1 SGHTA, CDR2 FQGNSA. The CDR3 reads CASSFGTGRAGELFF. CDR3 sequence (DNA): TGTGCCAGCAGCTTCGGAACAGGGAGGGCCGGGGAGCTGTTTTTT.

The chain combines TRBV7-3 with TRBJ1-2; 10 bases are shared with TRBD1. Germline V gene lookup returns CDR1 SGHTA and CDR2 FQGTGA. V trimming: 4 bases; J trimming: 7 bases; junction bases outside the gene matches: 6. This CDR3 contains 14 residues. The CDR3 here is CASSSTGGKGGYTF. As DNA, the CDR3 is TGTGCCAGCAGCTCGACAGGGGGCAAGGGTGGCTACACCTTC.

The chain combines TRBV6-5 with TRBJ1-6; 9 nucleotides agree with TRBD1. With V trimmed by 3 bases and J by 9 bases, 15 bases remained unmatched. CDR1 is MNHEY, CDR2 SVGAGI, per germline. CDR3 length equals 18 residues. The CDR3 DNA reads TGTGCCAGCAGTTATACATCCCCAGAGACAGGGGGGAGTTCACCCCTCCACTTT. It translates to CASSYTSPETGGSSPLHF.

This clonotype was seen a single time. The chain joins TRBV5-6 to TRBJ2-6, with 10 bases aligning to TRBD1. The ends lost 0 bases at V and 2 bases at J; junction bases unmatched: 8. The length of the CDR3 is 19 residues. The germline V gene has CDR1 SGHDT and CDR2 YYEEEE. The CDR3: CASSLARDRGGTGANVLTF. The CDR3 DNA reads TGTGCCAGCAGCTTGGCGAGGGACAGGGGCGGTACTGGGGCCAACGTCCTGACTTTC.

J is TRBJ2-1 and V is TRBV12-3 or TRBV12-4, with D tentatively TRBD2 (6 bases). There are 14 residues in the CDR3. Between the trimmed V and J ends, which lost 5 bases and 7 bases, there was a span of 15 bases. The CDR3 is CASSPPAGQNEQFF. In nucleotides, the CDR3 is TGTGCCAGCAGTCCCCCCGCGGGGCAAAATGAGCAGTTCTTC.

Ten or more counts support this clonotype. The chain joins TRBV20-1 to TRBJ2-5, with D perhaps given as TRBD1 or TRBD2 (5 bases each). The V gene's germline CDR1 is DFQATT and CDR2 SNEGSKA (reference sequence). V was shortened by 5 bases and J by 0 bases, with 13 bases between the two germline ends. The CDR3 contains 14 residues. The DNA of the CDR3 is TGCAGTGCTGGGGGACCTTCGTACCAAGAGACCCAGTACTTC. Translation: CSAGGPSYQETQYF.